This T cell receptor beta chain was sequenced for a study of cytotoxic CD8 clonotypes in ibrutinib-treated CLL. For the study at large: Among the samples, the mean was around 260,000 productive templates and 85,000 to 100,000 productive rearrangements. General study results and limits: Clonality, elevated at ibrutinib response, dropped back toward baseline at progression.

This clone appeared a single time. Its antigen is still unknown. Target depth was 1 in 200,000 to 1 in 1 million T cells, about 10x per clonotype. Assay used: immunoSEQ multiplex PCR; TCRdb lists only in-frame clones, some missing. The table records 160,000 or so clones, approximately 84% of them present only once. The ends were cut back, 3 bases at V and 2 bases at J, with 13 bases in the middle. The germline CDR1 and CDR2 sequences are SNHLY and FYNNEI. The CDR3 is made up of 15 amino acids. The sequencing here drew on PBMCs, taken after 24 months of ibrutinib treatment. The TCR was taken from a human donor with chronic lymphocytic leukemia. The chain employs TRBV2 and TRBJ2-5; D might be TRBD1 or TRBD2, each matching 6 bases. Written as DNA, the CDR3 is TGTGCCAGCAGTGAGAGGGGGGCAGGGCAAGAGACCCAGTACTTC. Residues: CASSERGAGQETQYF.